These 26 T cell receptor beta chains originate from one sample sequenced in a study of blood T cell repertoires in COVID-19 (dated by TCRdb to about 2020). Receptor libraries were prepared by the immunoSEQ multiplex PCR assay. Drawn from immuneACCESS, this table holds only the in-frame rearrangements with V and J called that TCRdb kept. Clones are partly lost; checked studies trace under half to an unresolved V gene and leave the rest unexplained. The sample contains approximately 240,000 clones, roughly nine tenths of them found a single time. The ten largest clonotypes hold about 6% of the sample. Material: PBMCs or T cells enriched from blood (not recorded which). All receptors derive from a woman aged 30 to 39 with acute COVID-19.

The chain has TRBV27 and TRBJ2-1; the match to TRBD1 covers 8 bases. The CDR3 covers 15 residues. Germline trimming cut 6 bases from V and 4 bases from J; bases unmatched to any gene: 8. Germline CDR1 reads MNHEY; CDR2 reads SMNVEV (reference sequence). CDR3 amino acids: CASSPSGQAYNEQFF. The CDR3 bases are TGTGCCAGCAGCCCCTCGGGACAGGCGTACAATGAGCAGTTCTTC.

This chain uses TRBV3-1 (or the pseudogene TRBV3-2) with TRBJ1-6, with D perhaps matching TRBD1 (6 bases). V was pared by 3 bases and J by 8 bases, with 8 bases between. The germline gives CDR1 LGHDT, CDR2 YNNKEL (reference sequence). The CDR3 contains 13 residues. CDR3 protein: CASSHNRDSPLHF. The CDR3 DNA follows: TGTGCCAGCAGCCACAACAGGGATTCACCCCTCCACTTT.

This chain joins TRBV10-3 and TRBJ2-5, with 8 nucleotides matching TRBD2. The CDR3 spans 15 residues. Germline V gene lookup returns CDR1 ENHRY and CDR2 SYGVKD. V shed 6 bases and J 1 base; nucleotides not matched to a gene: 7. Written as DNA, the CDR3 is TGTGCCATCAGCGCCAGCGGGGGTAGCCAAGAGACCCAGTACTTC. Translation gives CAISASGGSQETQYF.

The CDR3 protein is CASSNRQGQYSNQPQHF. CDR3 coding DNA: TGTGCCAGCAGCAATAGACAGGGACAATATAGCAATCAGCCCCAGCATTTT. The chain recombines TRBV5-5 with TRBJ1-5, with 7 bases identical to TRBD1. This CDR3 is built from 17 residues. Germline V gene lookup returns CDR1 SGHKS and CDR2 YYEKEE (reference sequence). V was clipped by 4 bases and J by 0 bases; unmatched bases: 10. The entire variable domain, with the rest obtained from reference TRBV5-5 and TRBJ1-5, is as follows: DAGVTQSPTHLIKTRGQQVTLRCSPISGHKSVSWYQQVLGQGPQFIFQYYEKEERGRGNFPDRFSARQFPNYSSELNVNALLLGDSALYLCASSNRQGQYSNQPQHFGDGTRLSIL.

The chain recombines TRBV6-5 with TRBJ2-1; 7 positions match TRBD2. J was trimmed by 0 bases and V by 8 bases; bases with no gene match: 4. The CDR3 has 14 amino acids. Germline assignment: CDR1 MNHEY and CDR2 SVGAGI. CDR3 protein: CASLAVSSYNEQFF. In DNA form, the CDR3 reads TGTGCCAGCCTAGCGGTTAGCTCCTACAATGAGCAGTTCTTC.

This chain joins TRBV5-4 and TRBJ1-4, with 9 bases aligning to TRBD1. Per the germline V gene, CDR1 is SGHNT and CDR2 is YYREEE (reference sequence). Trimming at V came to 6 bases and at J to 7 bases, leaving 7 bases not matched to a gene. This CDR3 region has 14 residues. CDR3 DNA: TGTGCCAGCACTATGGACAGGGGTGGTGAAAAACTGTTTTTT. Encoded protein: CASTMDRGGEKLFF.

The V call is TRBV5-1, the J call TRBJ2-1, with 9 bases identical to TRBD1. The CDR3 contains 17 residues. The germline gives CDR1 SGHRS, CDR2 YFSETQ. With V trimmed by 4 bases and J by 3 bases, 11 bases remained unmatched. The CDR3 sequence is CASSTGTGRSGYNEQFF. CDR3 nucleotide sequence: TGCGCCAGCAGCACCGGGACAGGGAGGTCGGGCTACAATGAGCAGTTCTTC.

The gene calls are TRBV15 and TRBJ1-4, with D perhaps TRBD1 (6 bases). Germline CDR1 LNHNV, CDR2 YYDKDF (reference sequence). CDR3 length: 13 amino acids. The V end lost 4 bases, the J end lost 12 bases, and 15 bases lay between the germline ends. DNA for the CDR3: TGTGCCACCAGCACGCGGGGGACAATGGAACTGTTTTTT. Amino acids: CATSTRGTMELFF.

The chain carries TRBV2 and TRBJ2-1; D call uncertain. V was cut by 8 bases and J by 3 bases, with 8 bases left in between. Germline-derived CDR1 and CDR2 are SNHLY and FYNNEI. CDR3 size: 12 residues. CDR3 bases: TGTGCCAGCCCTTCCTACTACAATGAGCAGTTCTTC. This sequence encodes CASPSYYNEQFF.

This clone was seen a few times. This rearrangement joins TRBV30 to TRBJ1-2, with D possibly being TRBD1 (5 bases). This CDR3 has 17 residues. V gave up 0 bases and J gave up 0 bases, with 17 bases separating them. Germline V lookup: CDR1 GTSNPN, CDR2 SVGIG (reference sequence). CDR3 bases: TGTGCCTGGAGTGTTTGGGACTACCCTACAGCTAACTATGGCTACACCTTC. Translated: CAWSVWDYPTANYGYTF. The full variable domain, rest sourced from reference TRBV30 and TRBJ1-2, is SQTIHQWPATLVQPVGSPLSLECTVEGTSNPNLYWYRQAAGRGLQLLFYSVGIGQISSEVPQNLSASRPQDRQFILSSKKLLLSDSGFYLCAWSVWDYPTANYGYTFGSGTRLTVV.

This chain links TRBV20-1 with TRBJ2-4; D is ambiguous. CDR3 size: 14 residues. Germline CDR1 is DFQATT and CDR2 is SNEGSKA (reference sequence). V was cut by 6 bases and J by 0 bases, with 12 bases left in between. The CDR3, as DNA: TGCAGTGCGAGTCGACAACTAGCCAAAAACATTCAGTACTTC. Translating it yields CSASRQLAKNIQYF.

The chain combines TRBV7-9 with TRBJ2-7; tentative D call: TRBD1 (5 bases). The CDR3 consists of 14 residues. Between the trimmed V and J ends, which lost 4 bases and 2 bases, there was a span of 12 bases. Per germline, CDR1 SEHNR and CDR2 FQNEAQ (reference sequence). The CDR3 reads CASSSFQGTYEQYF. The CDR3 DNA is TGTGCCAGCAGCTCCTTTCAGGGAACCTACGAGCAGTACTTC.

DNA of the CDR3: TGTGCCAGCAGCCCCGGTCACAGGGGAAGCTCTGGAAACACCATATATTTT. Its protein product is CASSPGHRGSSGNTIYF. V usage is TRBV5-4 and J usage is TRBJ1-3; TRBD1 agrees at 7 bases. The CDR3 has 17 amino acids. Germline V gene sequence: CDR1 SGHNT, CDR2 YYREEE (reference sequence). V gave up 4 bases and J gave up 0 bases; unmatched junction bases: 10.

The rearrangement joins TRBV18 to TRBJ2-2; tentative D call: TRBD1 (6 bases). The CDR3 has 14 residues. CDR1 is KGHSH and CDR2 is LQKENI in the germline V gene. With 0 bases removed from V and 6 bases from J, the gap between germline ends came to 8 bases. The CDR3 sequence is CASSPPGAPGELFF. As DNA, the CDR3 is TGTGCCAGCTCACCACCGGGGGCCCCCGGGGAGCTGTTTTTT. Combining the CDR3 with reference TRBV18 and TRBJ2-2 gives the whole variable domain NAGVMQNPRHLVRRRGQEARLRCSPMKGHSHVYWYRQLPEEGLKFMVYLQKENIIDESGMPKERFSAEFPKEGPSILRIQQVVRGDSAAYFCASSPPGAPGELFFGEGSRLTVL.

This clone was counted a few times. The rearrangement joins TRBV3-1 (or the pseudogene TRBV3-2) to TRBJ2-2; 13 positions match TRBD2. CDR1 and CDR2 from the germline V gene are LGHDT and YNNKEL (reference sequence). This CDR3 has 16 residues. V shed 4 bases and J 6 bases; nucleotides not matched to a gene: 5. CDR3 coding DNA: TGTGCCAGCAGCCTGGGACTAGCGGGGCCGTCCGGGGAGCTGTTTTTT. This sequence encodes CASSLGLAGPSGELFF.

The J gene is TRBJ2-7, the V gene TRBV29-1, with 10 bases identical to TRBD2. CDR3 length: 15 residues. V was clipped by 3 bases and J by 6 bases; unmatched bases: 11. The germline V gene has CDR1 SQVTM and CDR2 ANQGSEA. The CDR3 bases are TGCAGCGTTGATCTCTCTAGCGGGAGTTTGGGCGAGCAGTACTTC. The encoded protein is CSVDLSSGSLGEQYF.

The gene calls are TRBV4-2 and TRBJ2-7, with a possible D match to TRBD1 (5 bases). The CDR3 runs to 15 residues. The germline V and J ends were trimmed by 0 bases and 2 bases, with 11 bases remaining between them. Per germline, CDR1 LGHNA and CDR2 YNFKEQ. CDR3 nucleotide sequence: TGTGCCAGCAGCCAAGACAGGGTGGTGGCCTACGAGCAGTACTTC. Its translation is CASSQDRVVAYEQYF.

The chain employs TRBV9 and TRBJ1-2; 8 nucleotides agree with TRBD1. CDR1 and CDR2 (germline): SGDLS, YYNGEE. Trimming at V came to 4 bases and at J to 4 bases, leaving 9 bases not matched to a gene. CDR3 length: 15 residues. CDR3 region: CASSSETGARYGYTF. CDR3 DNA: TGTGCCAGCAGCTCGGAGACAGGGGCCCGCTATGGCTACACCTTC.

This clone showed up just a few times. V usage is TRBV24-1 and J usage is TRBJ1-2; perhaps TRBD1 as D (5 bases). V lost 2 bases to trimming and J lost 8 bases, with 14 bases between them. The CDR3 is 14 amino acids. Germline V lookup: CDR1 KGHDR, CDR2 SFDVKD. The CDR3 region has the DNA TGTGCCACCAGTGATTACCGCAGGGAGGGCGGCTACACCTTC. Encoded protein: CATSDYRREGGYTF.

In nucleotides, the CDR3 is TGTGCCAGCAGTGCTCTAGCGGGAGCACAAGAGACCCAGTACTTC. Protein: CASSALAGAQETQYF. This sequence joins TRBV6-4 and TRBJ2-5, with 10 nucleotides matching TRBD2. Trimming cost V 4 bases and J 2 bases; bases outside gene matches: 4. CDR3 size: 15 residues. CDR1 and CDR2 (germline): MRHNA, SNTAGT.

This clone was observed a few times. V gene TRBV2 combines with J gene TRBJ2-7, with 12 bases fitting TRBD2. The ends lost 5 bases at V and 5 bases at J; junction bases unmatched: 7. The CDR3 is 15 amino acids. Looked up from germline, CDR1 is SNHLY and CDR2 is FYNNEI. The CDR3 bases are TGTGCCAGCAGTCTAATGACTAGCGGGGGTGACGAGCAGTACTTC. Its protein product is CASSLMTSGGDEQYF.

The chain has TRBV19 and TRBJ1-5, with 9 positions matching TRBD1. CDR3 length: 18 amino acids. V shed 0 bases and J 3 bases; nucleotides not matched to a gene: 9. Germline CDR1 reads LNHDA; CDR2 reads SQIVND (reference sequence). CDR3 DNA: TGTGCCAGTAGTATAGATCTTTGGACAGGGGAGGACAATCAGCCCCAGCATTTT. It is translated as CASSIDLWTGEDNQPQHF.

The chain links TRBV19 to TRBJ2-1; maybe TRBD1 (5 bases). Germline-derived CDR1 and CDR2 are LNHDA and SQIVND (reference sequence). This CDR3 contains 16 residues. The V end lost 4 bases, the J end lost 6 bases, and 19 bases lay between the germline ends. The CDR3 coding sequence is TGTGCCAGTAGTACCACCGAAGGGGCCGGGCCCAATGAGCAGTTCTTC. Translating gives CASSTTEGAGPNEQFF.

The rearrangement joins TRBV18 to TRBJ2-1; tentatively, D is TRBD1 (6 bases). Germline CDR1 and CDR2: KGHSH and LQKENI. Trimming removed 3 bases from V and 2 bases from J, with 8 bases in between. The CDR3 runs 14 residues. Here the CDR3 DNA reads TGTGCCAGCTCACCCGCAGGGGCCTACAATGAGCAGTTCTTC. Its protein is CASSPAGAYNEQFF.

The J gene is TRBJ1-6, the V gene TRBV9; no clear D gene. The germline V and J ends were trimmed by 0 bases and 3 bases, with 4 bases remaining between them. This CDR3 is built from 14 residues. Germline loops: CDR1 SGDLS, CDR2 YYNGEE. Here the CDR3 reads CASSVDSYNSPLHF. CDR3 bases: TGTGCCAGCAGCGTAGACAGCTATAATTCACCCCTCCACTTT.

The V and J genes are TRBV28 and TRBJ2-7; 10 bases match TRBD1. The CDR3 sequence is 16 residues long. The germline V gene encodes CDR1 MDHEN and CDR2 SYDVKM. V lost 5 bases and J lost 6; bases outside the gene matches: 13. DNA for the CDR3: TGTGCCAGCAGTGCCCTACCGGGGGACAGGGGAAGCGAGCAGTACTTC. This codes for CASSALPGDRGSEQYF.